This T cell receptor beta chain was profiled in a study of blood T cell repertoires in COVID-19. Study overall: Acute and convalescent COVID-19 specimens originated in the United States, Italy and Spain. PBMCs, B-cell-depleted T cells, or T cells were the source of the cDNA or gDNA that made up the material.

The germline V and J ends were trimmed by 6 bases and 0 bases, with 15 bases remaining between them. The CDR3 length is 16 residues. The germline gives CDR1 MNHEY, CDR2 SVGEGT. Methods used by the authors: Amplifying reference gene primers gave estimates of nucleated cell counts. Some clones are missing from TCRdb's copy, which holds only in-frame ones; the method was immunoSEQ multiplex PCR. The V and J calls and clone size come from that table; D and trimming were worked out from the DNA. The repertoire holds around 70,000 clones, with roughly 82% as singletons. The chain uses TRBV6-2 or TRBV6-3 and TRBJ2-4, with a weak D call TRBD2 (5 bases). The specimen was peripheral blood. The source is a man between 60 and 75 years old with acute or convalescent COVID-19. The CDR3 loop is CASSPFGDLAKNIQYF. Here the CDR3 DNA reads TGTGCCAGCAGCCCGTTCGGGGATTTAGCCAAAAACATTCAGTACTTC.